This is a list of T cell receptor beta chains from one sample in a study of T cell responses to AZD1222 COVID-19 vaccine. Only in-frame clones appear in the TCRdb table, and some are missing; sequencing was by immunoSEQ multiplex PCR. The sample yields about 84,000 clones, 70% to 90% seen once. The input for sequencing was peripheral blood, taken on day 0 of AZD1222 vaccination. The receptors here all came from an adult in good health. The CDR3 runs from the conserved cysteine through the conserved F or W. D genes are given only for firm matches. The size field is filled for only some rows; it gives once, few, many or a size class.

>-|-|TRBJ2-1|TRBV7-6
CASSLGGSYNEQFF
TGTGCCAGCAGCTTAGGGGGGTCCTACAATGAGCAGTTCTTC
>-|-|TRBJ2-4|TRBV10-3
CAISGAGVAKNIQYF
TGTGCCATCAGTGGGGCAGGGGTAGCCAAAAACATTCAGTACTTC
>once|TRBD1|TRBJ2-7|TRBV9
CASSHGQGEDEQYF
TGTGCCAGCAGCCATGGACAGGGGGAGGACGAGCAGTACTTC
>-|-|TRBJ2-3|TRBV18
CASSPGGTDTQYF
TGTGCCAGCTCACCGGGAGGAACAGATACGCAGTATTTT
>-|-|TRBJ1-2|TRBV18
CASSPNEDGYTF
TGTGCCAGCTCACCAAACGAGGATGGCTACACCTTC
>few|-|TRBJ2-2|TRBV6-5
CASKKVEAGELFF
TGTGCCAGCAAGAAGGTCGAAGCCGGGGAGCTGTTTTTT
>-|-|TRBJ1-2|TRBV6-6
CASKGSDWAGYTF
TGTGCCAGCAAGGGGTCGGACTGGGCAGGCTACACCTTC
>-|TRBD1|TRBJ1-5|TRBV27
CASSPGQGGNQPQHF
TGTGCCAGCAGTCCGGGACAGGGAGGCAATCAGCCCCAGCATTTT
>-|-|TRBJ2-1|TRBV4-3
CASSQELSSYNEQFF
TGCGCCAGCAGCCAAGAATTAAGCTCCTACAATGAGCAGTTCTTC
>-|-|TRBJ1-5|TRBV5-1
CASSLGQVDQPQHF
TGCGCCAGCAGCTTGGGACAGGTTGATCAGCCCCAGCATTTT
>-|TRBD2|TRBJ2-1|TRBV28
CASKAPLASGSREQFF
TGTGCCAGCAAAGCCCCCCTAGCTAGCGGGAGTCGTGAGCAGTTCTTC
>-|-|TRBJ1-3|TRBV7-9
CASSLGQQSSGNTIYF
TGTGCCAGCAGCTTAGGGCAGCAGAGCTCTGGAAACACCATATATTTT
>once|-|TRBJ1-1|TRBV7-6
CASSLESGVSMNTEAFF
TGTGCCAGCAGCTTAGAATCCGGGGTTTCCATGAACACTGAAGCTTTCTTT
>-|-|TRBJ2-7|TRBV23-1
CASLLSRMGEQYF
TGCGCCAGTCTCCTGAGCCGGATGGGCGAGCAGTACTTC
>-|TRBD1|TRBJ1-2|TRBV2
CASRTGVGGPGNYGYTF
TGTGCCAGCAGGACAGGGGTTGGTGGTCCGGGGAACTATGGCTACACCTTC
>-|-|TRBJ2-7|TRBV7-9
CASSLPSSYEQYF
TGTGCCAGCAGCTTACCGAGCTCCTACGAGCAGTACTTC
>-|-|TRBJ2-7|TRBV3-1/TRBV3-2
CASINLRVEQYF
TGTGCCAGCATCAACCTTCGTGTCGAGCAGTACTTC
>-|-|TRBJ1-1|TRBV2
CASSEVNTEAFF
TGTGCCAGCAGTGAGGTGAACACTGAAGCTTTCTTT
>-|-|TRBJ1-1|TRBV5-1
CASSLGPSNTEAFF
TGCGCCAGCAGCTTGGGACCGTCCAACACTGAAGCTTTCTTT
>-|-|TRBJ1-2|TRBV6-5
CATKTATRANYGYTF
TGTGCCACCAAGACAGCGACACGCGCTAACTATGGCTACACCTTC
>-|-|TRBJ1-5|TRBV10-3
CAISEEISNQPQHF
TGTGCCATCAGTGAGGAGATAAGCAATCAGCCCCAGCATTTT
>-|-|TRBJ1-4|TRBV30
CAWSVLDEKLFF
TGTGCCTGGAGTGTACTGGATGAAAAACTGTTTTTT
>-|-|TRBJ2-3|TRBV12-3/TRBV12-4
CASPAPDTQYF
TGTGCCAGCCCGGCCCCAGATACGCAGTATTTT
>-|-|TRBJ1-3|TRBV7-2
CATTWEAFSGNTIYF
TGTGCCACCACGTGGGAGGCCTTCTCTGGAAACACCATATATTTT
>-|TRBD1|TRBJ2-3|TRBV19
CASSIQGATDTQYF
TGTGCCAGTAGTATTCAGGGGGCCACAGATACGCAGTATTTT
>-|-|TRBJ1-2|TRBV20-1
CSAGTSNGYTF
TGCAGTGCGGGGACAAGCAATGGCTACACCTTC
>-|-|TRBJ2-1|TRBV18
CASSPPVYNEQFF
TGTGCCAGCTCACCACCTGTCTACAATGAGCAGTTCTTC
>-|-|TRBJ1-5|TRBV4-1
CASSQEKGRNQPQHF
TGCGCCAGCAGCCAAGAAAAAGGGAGGAATCAGCCCCAGCATTTT
>-|-|TRBJ2-7|TRBV6-5
CASSLVGSSYEQYF
TGTGCCAGCTCGTTGGTGGGGAGCTCCTACGAGCAGTACTTC
>-|-|TRBJ1-1|TRBV7-9
CASSPWGNTEAFF
TGTGCCAGCAGCCCCTGGGGGAACACTGAAGCTTTCTTT
>-|-|TRBJ1-4|TRBV7-9
CASSPPTGSKEKLFF
TGTGCCAGCAGCCCCCCCACAGGGTCAAAGGAAAAACTGTTTTTT
>-|-|TRBJ1-2|TRBV6-5
CASTRPLYGYTF
TGTGCCAGCACTAGACCGCTATATGGCTACACCTTC
>-|-|TRBJ2-4|TRBV11-2
CASSFIVRALGDIQYF
TGTGCCAGCAGCTTCATTGTTAGGGCCCTGGGGGACATTCAGTACTTC
>-|-|TRBJ1-1|TRBV18
CASGIGTAGTEAFF
TGTGCCAGCGGGATCGGCACTGCAGGCACTGAAGCTTTCTTT
>-|-|TRBJ2-3|TRBV10-3
CAISEGRGTDTQYF
TGTGCCATCAGTGAGGGGCGGGGCACAGATACGCAGTATTTT
>-|-|TRBJ2-2|TRBV11-2
CASSPNRRGTGELFF
TGTGCCAGCAGCCCGAATCGGCGGGGTACCGGGGAGCTGTTTTTT
>-|-|TRBJ1-2|TRBV19
CASSGLGQYYGYTF
TGTGCCAGTAGTGGCCTAGGACAGTACTATGGCTACACCTTC
>-|-|TRBJ2-7|TRBV7-2
CASSSEVPYEQYF
TGTGCCAGCAGCTCGGAGGTCCCCTACGAGCAGTACTTC
>-|TRBD1|TRBJ1-5|TRBV7-2
CASSSSTGAQHF
TGTGCCAGCAGCTCGTCGACAGGGGCCCAACATTTT
>-|-|TRBJ2-7|TRBV6-2/TRBV6-3
CASSTGRQMPYEQYF
TGTGCCAGCAGTACGGGGCGGCAAATGCCCTACGAGCAGTACTTC
>once|-|TRBJ2-2|TRBV7-6
CASTPGASRSTGELFF
TGTGCCAGCACCCCTGGGGCTTCCCGGAGCACCGGGGAGCTGTTTTTT
>-|TRBD1|TRBJ1-3|TRBV30
CAWGTGRRVDTIYF
TGTGCCTGGGGGACAGGGCGTAGAGTCGACACCATATATTTT
>-|TRBD1|TRBJ1-5|TRBV2
CASSPDRGNQPQHF
TGTGCCAGCAGTCCAGACAGGGGCAATCAGCCCCAGCATTTT
>-|TRBD2|TRBJ2-3|TRBV7-8
CASSPEREKETQYF
TGTGCCAGCAGCCCCGAGCGGGAGAAGGAAACGCAGTATTTT
>-|TRBD1|TRBJ2-7|TRBV6-5
CASRGQDFYEQYF
TGTGCCAGCAGGGGACAGGATTTCTACGAGCAGTACTTC
>-|-|TRBJ2-1|TRBV6-6
CASRRHYEQFF
TGTGCCAGCAGGAGACACTACGAGCAGTTCTTC
>-|TRBD1|TRBJ2-1|TRBV5-1
CASSLAGQVNEQFF
TGCGCCAGCAGCTTGGCCGGACAGGTCAATGAGCAGTTCTTC
>-|TRBD2|TRBJ2-3|TRBV14
CASSPGGLAFGPDTQYF
TGTGCCAGCAGCCCCGGAGGACTAGCTTTTGGCCCAGATACGCAGTATTTT
>-|-|TRBJ1-4|TRBV2
CASSDFPNEKLFF
TGTGCCAGCAGTGACTTCCCCAATGAAAAACTGTTTTTT
>-|-|TRBJ1-2|TRBV7-9
CASSLGAVYGGYTF
TGTGCCAGCAGCTTAGGAGCTGTCTATGGCGGCTACACCTTC